This T cell receptor (beta chain) comes out of a study of human T cells and chemical hapten exposure. Study background: Patients had diphenylcyclopropenone applied to the scalp weekly throughout the roughly 23-week study. Study findings and constraints: After DPC sensitization, TCRs above 1 in 1000 frequency showed no change.

This CDR3 is 15 amino acids long. V shed 1 base and J shed 6 bases, with 12 bases lying between them. Germline CDR1 is MGHRA and CDR2 is YSYEKL. Time point specified: patch test 1, 2 weeks after DPC sensitization. Specified treatment: therapeutic diphenylcyclopropenone sensitization with weekly scalp DPC. As to this clonotype: Antigen specificity is unknown.

Individual cDNA molecules received unique molecular identifiers in the library. One entry per CDR3 protein results from TCRdb running MiXCR on the RACE reads. Of 79,000 or so distinct CDR3 sequences detected, about 32% appear once; the ten largest clones hold about 8.9%. The chain combines TRBV4-1 with TRBJ2-2; the D call may be TRBD1 or TRBD2 (5 bases each). Sequencing used whole blood, obtained in connection with sensitization to the hapten diphenylcyclopropenone (DPC). The TCR comes from a man in his forties or fifties with alopecia areata. Some clones in this sample may be carry-over from other donors' samples. The CDR3 loop reads CASSQGTRDAGELFF. CDR3 coding DNA: TGCGCCAGCAGCCAAGGGACCAGGGACGCCGGGGAGCTGTTTTTT.